These 31 T cell receptor beta chains share one sample of origin, sequenced in a study of T cell repertoires in ileal Crohn's disease. The time point: neoterminal ileum biopsy at postoperative endoscopy, about 6 months after surgery. Profiling relied on immunoSEQ multiplex PCR, and the TCRdb table lists in-frame clones only, not all of them. The sample lists fewer than 9,500 clones; roughly 72% were seen once. Sequencing was carried out using ileal tissue. The source of these receptors is an adult with Crohn's disease.

The chain couples TRBV18 to TRBJ2-5; 10 bases are shared with TRBD1. The V gene's germline CDR1 is KGHSH and CDR2 LQKENI. J lost 5 bases, V lost 3 bases, and 0 bases had no gene match. The CDR3 extends over 13 amino acids. CDR3 protein: CASSPGQGETQYF. CDR3 DNA: TGTGCCAGCTCACCGGGACAGGGGGAGACCCAGTACTTC.

The chain recombines TRBV7-6 with TRBJ1-2; 7 bases align to TRBD1. Germline CDR1 is SGHVS and CDR2 is FNYEAQ. Trimming removed 4 bases from V and 2 bases from J; junction bases left unmatched: 4. This CDR3 comprises 14 residues. CDR3 DNA sequence: TGTGCCAGCAGCTCTCAGACAGGGAACTATGGCTACACCTTC. It codes for CASSSQTGNYGYTF.

This clone is medium-sized within its sample. V gene TRBV4-2 combines with J gene TRBJ1-4; TRBD1 matches at 12 bases. Trimming took 0 bases from V and 6 from J; bases not matched to a gene: 8. The CDR3 contains 18 residues. Germline CDR1 LGHNA, CDR2 YNFKEQ. CDR3 in amino acids: CASSQEGTGGPRDEKLFF. CDR3 sequence (DNA): TGTGCCAGCAGCCAAGAAGGGACAGGGGGCCCGAGGGATGAAAAACTGTTTTTT.

Judged by abundance, this clone is medium-sized (0.01 to 0.1%). The chain recombines TRBV6-5 with TRBJ2-1, with TRBD1 identical over 8 bases. Unmatched junction bases numbered 8, after V lost 0 bases and J lost 10 bases. The CDR3 spans 15 residues. CDR1 and CDR2 from the germline V gene are MNHEY and SVGAGI. The CDR3 loop reads CASSYSQGATSEQFF. CDR3 in DNA: TGTGCCAGCAGTTACTCGCAGGGGGCAACTTCAGAGCAGTTCTTC.

V is TRBV18 and J is TRBJ2-3; D might be TRBD1 (5 bases). The CDR3 runs to 14 residues. V was cut by 6 bases and J by 2 bases, with 12 bases left in between. Per the germline V gene, CDR1 is KGHSH and CDR2 is LQKENI. CDR3 sequence reads: CASSLQGSTDTQYF. The CDR3 region has the DNA TGTGCCAGCTCGCTTCAGGGATCCACAGATACGCAGTATTTT.

The V call is TRBV5-6, the J call TRBJ1-1; possible D gene TRBD1, 5 bases. CDR1 is SGHDT and CDR2 is YYEEEE in the germline V gene. The ends were cut back, 2 bases at V and 4 bases at J, with 15 bases in the middle. The CDR3 has 15 residues. CDR3 bases: TGTGCCAGCAGCTTCCCACAGGAGCCCTTCACTGAAGCTTTCTTT. Translated: CASSFPQEPFTEAFF.

Only a few counts were recorded for this clone. This rearrangement joins TRBV11-2 to TRBJ1-1; tentative D call: TRBD1 (6 bases). The CDR3 sequence is 15 residues long. V was clipped by 1 base and J by 9 bases, with 18 bases between them. The germline gives CDR1 SGHAT, CDR2 FQNNGV. The CDR3: CASSLGTERSRKAFF. CDR3 nucleotide sequence: TGTGCCAGCAGCTTAGGGACAGAGCGGTCCAGGAAAGCTTTCTTT.

Only a few counts were recorded for this clone. The chain joins TRBV27 to TRBJ2-1; a weak D match, TRBD1 (6 bases). V lost 3 bases, J lost 0 bases, and 9 bases lay in between. Germline assignment: CDR1 MNHEY and CDR2 SMNVEV (reference sequence). This CDR3 is 15 amino acids long. CDR3 sequence: CASSLGASSYNEQFF. For the CDR3, the DNA is TGTGCCAGCAGTTTGGGGGCGAGCTCCTACAATGAGCAGTTCTTC.

This clone was seen only a few times. The CDR3 DNA is TGTGCCAGTAGTATTCAGGCGGGTAATTCACCCCTCCACTTT. It yields the protein CASSIQAGNSPLHF. J is TRBJ1-6 and V is TRBV19; the D is unclear. The CDR3 is 14 amino acids. Germline-derived CDR1 and CDR2 are LNHDA and SQIVND (reference sequence). V dropped 3 bases and J dropped 6 bases, with 9 bases sitting between them.

The V call is TRBV16, the J call TRBJ1-2; possible D gene TRBD1, 5 bases. Germline V CDR1 and CDR2: KGHSY, FQNENV. This CDR3 comprises 14 residues. V was shortened by 5 bases and J by 4 bases, with 14 bases between the two germline ends. The CDR3 DNA reads as TGTGCCAGCAGCTCCGACAGACTCCTCTATGGCTACACCTTC. Its protein product is CASSSDRLLYGYTF.

In its sample, this clone was seen once. The chain links TRBV30 to TRBJ1-5, with a possible D match to TRBD1 (5 bases). Trimming pared 5 bases from V and 2 bases from J, leaving 19 bases between. Germline values: CDR1 GTSNPN, CDR2 SVGIG (reference sequence). The CDR3 sequence is 16 residues long. CDR3 DNA: TGTGCCTGGGATAATGGCAGGGTCGGAGGCAATCAGCCCCAGCATTTT. It yields the protein CAWDNGRVGGNQPQHF.

The chain joins TRBV27 to TRBJ1-1; tentatively, D is TRBD1 (6 bases). CDR3 length: 13 residues. CDR1 and CDR2 (germline): MNHEY, SMNVEV (reference sequence). Trimming removed 0 bases from V and 7 bases from J, with 9 bases in between. This CDR3 reads CASSLSVGGEAFF. CDR3 DNA: TGTGCCAGCAGTTTATCGGTAGGGGGTGAAGCTTTCTTT.

This rearrangement joins TRBV7-2 to TRBJ2-3, with 12 bases that match TRBD2. The V gene end was trimmed by 5 bases and the J gene end by 2 bases; junction bases not matched to a gene: 8. The CDR3 length is 17 residues. Germline V gene lookup returns CDR1 SGHTA and CDR2 FQGNSA. CDR3 sequence: CASSPRTSGDITDTQYF. CDR3 in DNA: TGTGCCAGCAGCCCACGGACTAGCGGGGATATCACAGATACGCAGTATTTT.

This chain links TRBV27 with TRBJ2-7; 9 bases map to TRBD1. Germline CDR1 and CDR2: MNHEY and SMNVEV (reference sequence). Unmatched junction bases numbered 7, after V lost 1 base and J lost 3 bases. This CDR3 has 16 amino acids. The CDR3 DNA is TGTGCCAGCAGTTTATGGGGACAGGGAAAAATCTACGAGCAGTACTTC. Residues: CASSLWGQGKIYEQYF.

This sequence joins TRBV6-1 and TRBJ1-5; a weak D match, TRBD1 (5 bases). Germline V gene lookup returns CDR1 MNHNS and CDR2 SASEGT. The CDR3 is 13 residues long. The V gene lost 2 bases and the J gene lost 4 bases, with 6 bases spanning the gap. CDR3 amino acids: CASSERGNQPQHF. The CDR3 DNA sequence: TGTGCCAGCAGTGAAAGGGGAAATCAGCCCCAGCATTTT.

This clone showed up just once. This chain uses TRBV28 with TRBJ1-5; TRBD1 aligns across 8 bases. The CDR3 is made up of 15 amino acids. Germline V gives CDR1 MDHEN, CDR2 SYDVKM. The V segment lost 8 bases and the J segment 2 bases; nucleotides outside the gene matches: 8. The CDR3 reads CASSITGGRNQPQHF. CDR3 coding DNA: TGTGCCAGCTCAATTACAGGGGGACGCAATCAGCCCCAGCATTTT.

The chain couples TRBV18 to TRBJ2-1; tentative D call: TRBD1 (6 bases). V was pared by 0 bases and J by 3 bases, with 9 bases between. This CDR3 has 15 amino acids. CDR1 KGHSH and CDR2 LQKENI come from the germline V gene. CDR3 amino acids: CASSPPGRGYNEQFF. In DNA, the CDR3 is TGTGCCAGCTCACCACCTGGCAGGGGCTACAATGAGCAGTTCTTC.

The V and J genes are TRBV5-1 and TRBJ2-7; D not certain. V was pared by 3 bases and J by 0 bases, with 4 bases between. The CDR3 sequence is 12 residues long. CDR1 and CDR2 from the germline V gene are SGHRS and YFSETQ. Written as DNA, the CDR3 is TGCGCCAGCAGCTCCGTCTCCTACGAGCAGTACTTC. Its protein product is CASSSVSYEQYF.

The rearrangement joins TRBV30 to TRBJ1-1; perhaps TRBD1 as D (6 bases). This CDR3 contains 15 residues. V lost 3 bases to trimming and J lost 0 bases, with 14 bases between them. Germline V lookup: CDR1 GTSNPN, CDR2 SVGIG (reference sequence). CDR3 loop: CAWRLGQSMNTEAFF. The CDR3 nucleotides read TGTGCCTGGAGGCTAGGACAGTCCATGAACACTGAAGCTTTCTTT.

This clone was observed a handful of times. The chain combines TRBV7-2 with TRBJ2-3, with TRBD1 matching over 7 bases. This CDR3 region has 13 residues. CDR1 SGHTA and CDR2 FQGNSA come from the germline V gene. The V segment lost 1 base and the J segment 10 bases; nucleotides outside the gene matches: 5. CDR3 sequence: CASSLEHRGSQYF. CDR3 DNA: TGTGCCAGCAGCTTAGAGCACAGGGGATCGCAGTATTTT.

This chain connects TRBV30 to TRBJ1-2; D is uncertain. The V gene lost 2 bases and the J gene lost 4 bases, with 8 bases spanning the gap. Germline V lookup: CDR1 GTSNPN, CDR2 SVGIG (reference sequence). This CDR3 region has 12 residues. CDR3 protein: CAWSPQSYGYTF. The CDR3 DNA is TGTGCCTGGAGTCCCCAGTCCTATGGCTACACCTTC.

The chain recombines TRBV11-2 with TRBJ2-3; D is ambiguous. V was shortened by 2 bases and J by 5 bases, with 5 bases between the two germline ends. Per germline, CDR1 SGHAT and CDR2 FQNNGV. This CDR3 spans 12 amino acids. CDR3 in DNA: TGTGCCAGCAGCTTACTTTTAGATACGCAGTATTTT. It translates to CASSLLLDTQYF.

J is TRBJ2-1 and V is TRBV4-2; 10 nucleotides match TRBD2. With V trimmed by 0 bases and J by 0 bases, 2 bases remained unmatched. Germline V CDR1 and CDR2: LGHNA, YNFKEQ. The CDR3 runs to 17 residues. This CDR3 is CASSQDASGGSYNEQFF. As DNA, the CDR3 is TGTGCCAGCAGCCAAGATGCTAGCGGGGGCTCCTACAATGAGCAGTTCTTC.

V gene TRBV5-5 combines with J gene TRBJ1-5; 8 bases fit TRBD1. Germline loops: CDR1 SGHKS, CDR2 YYEKEE (reference sequence). This CDR3 comprises 15 residues. With V trimmed by 0 bases and J by 5 bases, 4 bases remained unmatched. The CDR3 reads CASSLETGVDQPQHF. As DNA, the CDR3 is TGTGCCAGCAGCTTGGAGACAGGGGTGGATCAGCCCCAGCATTTT.

This clone was picked up a small number of times. The rearrangement links TRBV7-2 to TRBJ1-1; 8 positions match TRBD1. Germline lookup yields CDR1 SGHTA and CDR2 FQGNSA. The CDR3 runs to 14 residues. Trimming cost V 3 bases and J 4 bases; bases outside gene matches: 4. CDR3 sequence reads: CASSFDRGGTEAFF. The CDR3 DNA reads as TGTGCCAGCAGCTTCGACAGGGGAGGCACTGAAGCTTTCTTT.

J is TRBJ1-1 and V is TRBV5-1; tentatively, D is TRBD1 (6 bases). The CDR3 length is 15 residues. Germline loops: CDR1 SGHRS, CDR2 YFSETQ. V lost 7 bases, J lost 5 bases, and 21 bases lay in between. In DNA, the CDR3 is TGCGCCAGCCAGACGCTCCCAGGGGCGAGGACTGAAGCTTTCTTT. Its translation: CASQTLPGARTEAFF.

V usage is TRBV27 and J usage is TRBJ2-2; 12 bases are shared with TRBD1. The trim removed 2 bases at V and 6 bases at J, leaving 4 bases unmatched. CDR3 length: 16 residues. CDR1 and CDR2 from the germline V gene are MNHEY and SMNVEV (reference sequence). The CDR3 sequence: CASSLLRDRGPGELFF. The CDR3 DNA reads as TGTGCCAGCAGTTTACTCCGGGACAGGGGGCCCGGGGAGCTGTTTTTT.

The chain combines TRBV9 with TRBJ1-2, with D uncertain. The V gene lost 5 bases and the J gene lost 8 bases, with 16 bases spanning the gap. This CDR3 spans 13 amino acids. CDR1 and CDR2 from the germline V gene are SGDLS and YYNGEE. The CDR3, as DNA: TGTGCCAGCAGGGCCCAGGCAGAGGGAGGCTACACCTTC. This translates into CASRAQAEGGYTF.

V usage is TRBV7-2 and J usage is TRBJ1-1; D possibly corresponds to TRBD1 (5 bases). From germline, CDR1 is SGHTA and CDR2 FQGNSA. The CDR3 spans 15 residues. Trimming pared 1 base from V and 0 bases from J, leaving 9 bases between. The CDR3 nucleotides are TGTGCCAGCAGCTTAGACTCGACAGTGAACACTGAAGCTTTCTTT. Its translation is CASSLDSTVNTEAFF.

The chain joins TRBV19 to TRBJ2-6; D uncertain. The CDR3 length is 12 residues. Germline V CDR1 and CDR2: LNHDA, SQIVND (reference sequence). The ends were cut back, 9 bases at V and 1 base at J, with 4 bases in the middle. Here the CDR3 DNA reads TGTGCCAGCCAATCTGGGGCCAACGTCCTGACTTTC. This encodes CASQSGANVLTF.

This clone has only one observation. The chain joins TRBV27 to TRBJ1-6, with 9 bases that match TRBD1. The trim removed 5 bases at V and 10 bases at J, leaving 12 bases unmatched. The germline CDR1 and CDR2 sequences are MNHEY and SMNVEV (reference sequence). The CDR3 contains 16 residues. The CDR3 nucleotides are TGTGCCAGCAGTCCCAATCCGGGACAGGGTTCGTCACCCCTCCACTTT. It is translated as CASSPNPGQGSSPLHF.